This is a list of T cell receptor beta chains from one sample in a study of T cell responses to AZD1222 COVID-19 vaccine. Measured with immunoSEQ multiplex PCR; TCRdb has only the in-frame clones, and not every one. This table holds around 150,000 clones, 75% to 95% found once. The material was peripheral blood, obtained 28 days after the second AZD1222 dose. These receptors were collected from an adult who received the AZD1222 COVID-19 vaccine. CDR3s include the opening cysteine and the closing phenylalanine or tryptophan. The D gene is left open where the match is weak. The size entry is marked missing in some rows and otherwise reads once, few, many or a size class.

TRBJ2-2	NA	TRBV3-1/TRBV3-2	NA	CASSQMLANTGELFF	TGTGCCAGCAGCCAAATGCTCGCGAACACCGGGGAGCTGTTTTTT
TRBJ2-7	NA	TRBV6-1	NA	CASSDGQSSYEQYF	TGTGCCAGCAGTGATGGACAGAGCTCCTACGAGCAGTACTTC
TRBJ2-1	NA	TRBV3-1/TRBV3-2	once	CASSQDISSYNEQFF	TGTGCCAGCAGCCAAGATATTAGCTCCTACAATGAGCAGTTCTTC
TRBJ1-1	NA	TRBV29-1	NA	CSVERGLGTEAFF	TGCAGCGTGGAAAGGGGTTTAGGCACTGAAGCTTTCTTT
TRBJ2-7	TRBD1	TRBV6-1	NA	CASSERQGAQYF	TGTGCCAGCAGTGAAAGACAGGGCGCGCAGTACTTC
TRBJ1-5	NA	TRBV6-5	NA	CASRGLGQPQHF	TGTGCCAGCAGGGGGCTAGGCCAGCCCCAGCATTTT
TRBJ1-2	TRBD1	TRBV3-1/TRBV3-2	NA	CASSHLAGQGYGYTF	TGTGCCAGCAGCCACCTGGCGGGACAGGGCTATGGCTACACCTTC
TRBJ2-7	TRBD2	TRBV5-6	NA	CASSVWGGEQYF	TGTGCCAGCAGCGTCTGGGGGGGCGAGCAGTACTTC
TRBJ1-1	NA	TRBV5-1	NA	CASSLLGQNTEAFF	TGCGCCAGCAGCTTGTTAGGCCAGAACACTGAAGCTTTCTTT
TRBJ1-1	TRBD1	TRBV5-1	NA	CASSLGDRVSTEAFF	TGCGCCAGCAGCTTGGGTGACAGGGTCAGCACTGAAGCTTTCTTT
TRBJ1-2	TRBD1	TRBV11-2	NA	CASSLGQGYGYTF	TGTGCCAGCAGCCTGGGACAGGGCTATGGCTACACCTTC
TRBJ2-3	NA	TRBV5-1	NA	CASSPSMWERRTDTQYF	TGCGCCAGCAGCCCATCCATGTGGGAGAGGCGAACAGATACGCAGTATTTT
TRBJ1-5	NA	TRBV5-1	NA	CASSLEGVNNQPQHF	TGCGCCAGCAGCTTGGAGGGGGTGAACAATCAGCCCCAGCATTTT
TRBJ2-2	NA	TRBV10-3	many	CAISDILGTGELFF	TGTGCCATCAGTGACATTTTGGGCACCGGGGAGCTGTTTTTT
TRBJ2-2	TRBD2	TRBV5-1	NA	CASSSNVASGSTGELFF	TGCGCCAGCAGCTCTAATGTCGCTAGCGGGAGCACCGGGGAGCTGTTTTTT
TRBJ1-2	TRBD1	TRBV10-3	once	CAIRNSTGVYGYTF	TGTGCCATCAGGAATTCGACAGGGGTATATGGCTACACCTTC